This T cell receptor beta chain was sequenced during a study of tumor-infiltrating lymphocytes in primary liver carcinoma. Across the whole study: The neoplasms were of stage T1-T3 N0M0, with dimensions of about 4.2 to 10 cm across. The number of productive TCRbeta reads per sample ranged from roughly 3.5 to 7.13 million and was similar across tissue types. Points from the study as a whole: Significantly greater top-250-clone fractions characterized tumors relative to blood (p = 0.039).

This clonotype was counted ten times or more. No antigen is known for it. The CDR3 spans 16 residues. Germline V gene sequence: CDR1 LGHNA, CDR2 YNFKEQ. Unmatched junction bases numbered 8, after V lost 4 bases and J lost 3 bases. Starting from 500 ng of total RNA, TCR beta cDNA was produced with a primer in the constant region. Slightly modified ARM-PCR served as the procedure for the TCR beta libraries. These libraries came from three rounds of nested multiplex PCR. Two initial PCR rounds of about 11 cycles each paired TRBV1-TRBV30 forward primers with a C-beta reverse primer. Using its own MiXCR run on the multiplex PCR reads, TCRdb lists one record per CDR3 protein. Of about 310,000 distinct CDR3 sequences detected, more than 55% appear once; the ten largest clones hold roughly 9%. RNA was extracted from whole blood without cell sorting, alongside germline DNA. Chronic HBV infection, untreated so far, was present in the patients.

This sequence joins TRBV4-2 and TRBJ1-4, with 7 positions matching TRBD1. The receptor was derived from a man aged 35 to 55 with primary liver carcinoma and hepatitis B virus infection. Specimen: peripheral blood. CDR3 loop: CASSRQPGQPNEKLFF. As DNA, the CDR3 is TGTGCCAGCAGCCGGCAACCGGGACAGCCTAATGAAAAACTGTTTTTT.